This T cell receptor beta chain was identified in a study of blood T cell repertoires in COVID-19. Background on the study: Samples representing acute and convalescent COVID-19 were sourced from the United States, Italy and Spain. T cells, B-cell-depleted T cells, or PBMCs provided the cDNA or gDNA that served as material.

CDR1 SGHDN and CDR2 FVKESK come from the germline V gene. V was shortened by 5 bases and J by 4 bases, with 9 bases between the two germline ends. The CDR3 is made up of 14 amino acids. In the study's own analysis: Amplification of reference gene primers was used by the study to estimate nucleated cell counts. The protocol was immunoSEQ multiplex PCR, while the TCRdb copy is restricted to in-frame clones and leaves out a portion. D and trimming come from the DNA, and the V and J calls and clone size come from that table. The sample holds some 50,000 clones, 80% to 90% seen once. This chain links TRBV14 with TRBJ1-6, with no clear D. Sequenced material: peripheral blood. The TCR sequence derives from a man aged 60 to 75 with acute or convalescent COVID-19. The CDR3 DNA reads TGTGCCAGCAGCTCCCGGGAGTATAATTCACCCCTCCACTTT. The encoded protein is CASSSREYNSPLHF.